The subject of this entry is one T cell receptor (beta chain). Its antigen is as yet unknown. The CDR3 is 15 amino acids. Germline V gene data show CDR1 as SGHAT and CDR2 as FQNNGV. V was cut by 4 bases and J by 5 bases, with 17 bases left in between. The data were taken from a study of T cell repertoires in cytomegalovirus infection. Study-wide background: Recently identified HLA-C-restricted CMV epitopes were among the peptides used. Shared public TCR beta signatures pointed to both CMV infection and a matching HLA type.

Study outcomes and limitations: HLA-C-restricted TCR beta clonotypes specific for CMV led the ex vivo response.

MiXCR was run by TCRdb on the reads, yielding one entry per CDR3 protein. The sample yields hundreds of thousands of distinct CDR3 sequences, less than 40% seen once. The sequence derives from a human donor in good health (CMV status not recorded). Some clones in this sample may be carry-over from other donors' samples. This specimen was cultured CD8+ T cells from PBMCs, taken from culture after CMV antigen stimulation. The chain uses TRBV11-2 and TRBJ1-2, with a tentative D call TRBD1 (5 bases). For the CDR3, the DNA is TGTGCCAGCAGCTCAACCCCGGGGGACGGGTATGGCTACACCTTC. Encoded protein: CASSSTPGDGYGYTF.